This TCR beta chain was identified in a study of T cell repertoires in cytomegalovirus infection. As for this clonotype: Its antigen is currently unknown.

The J segment lost 5 bases and the V segment lost 0 bases, leaving 3 bases of the junction unmatched. The CDR3 loop spans 15 amino acids. CDR1 and CDR2 (germline): SGHDT, YYEEEE. The study, taken as a whole, reports: Summed frequency of public TCR beta families distinguished CMV carriers with the relevant HLA. What dominated the ex vivo response were HLA-C-restricted CMV-specific TCR beta clonotypes.

TCRdb called the reads again in MiXCR, with one record for every CDR3 protein. The sample lists about half a million distinct CDR3 sequences, about 33% occurring once. This material consisted of cultured PBMCs, taken from culture after CMV antigen stimulation. The clonotype originates from a human donor in good health (CMV status not recorded). Some clones in this sample may be carry-over from other donors' samples. This chain links TRBV5-6 with TRBJ2-1, with 9 bases that match TRBD2. The CDR3 loop reads CASSLGLAVHNEQFF. The CDR3 bases are TGTGCCAGCAGCTTGGGACTAGCGGTCCACAATGAGCAGTTCTTC.